The rows below give T cell receptor beta chains drawn from one sample of a study of T cells in Graves' hyperthyroidism and ophthalmopathy. MiXCR, run by TCRdb on the multiplex PCR reads, gives a single entry per CDR3 protein. The table includes around 500,000 distinct CDR3 sequences, approximately 15% detected once. Sequenced input: blood. All receptors come from a woman aged 18-30 years with Graves' hyperthyroidism. Each CDR3 is given with its conserved first and last residue. D genes are given only for firm matches. Clone size is shown for a subset of rows, as once, few, many or a class of expanded clone.

J: TRBJ2-3; size: many; V: TRBV18; D: NA; CDR3: CASSPPGRETDTQYF; DNA: TGTGCCAGCTCACCACCGGGCCGTGAAACAGATACGCAGTATTTT
J: TRBJ1-1; size: NA; V: TRBV3-1; D: TRBD1; CDR3: CASRSGQGEGTEAFF; DNA: TGTGCCAGCAGATCGGGACAGGGAGAAGGCACTGAAGCTTTCTTT
J: TRBJ2-7; size: NA; V: TRBV20-1; D: NA; CDR3: CSARTRPELVGYEQYF; DNA: TGCAGTGCACGGACGCGGCCGGAATTGGTGGGCTACGAGCAGTACTTC
J: TRBJ2-5; size: many; V: TRBV9; D: TRBD2; CDR3: CASSPLAGMETQYF; DNA: TGTGCCAGCAGCCCTTTAGCGGGAATGGAGACCCAGTACTTC
J: TRBJ2-1; size: many; V: TRBV20-1; D: NA; CDR3: CSANPPGLVGNEQFF; DNA: TGCAGTGCCAACCCACCGGGCCTAGTAGGAAATGAGCAGTTCTTC
J: TRBJ1-4; size: many; V: TRBV30; D: NA; CDR3: CAWEGQDEKLFF; DNA: TGTGCCTGGGAGGGGCAGGACGAAAAACTGTTTTTT
J: TRBJ1-2; size: many; V: TRBV5-1; D: TRBD1; CDR3: CASSQLITTGDRGYTF; DNA: TGCGCCAGCAGCCAATTGATCACGACAGGGGATCGTGGCTACACCTTC
J: TRBJ1-2; size: few; V: TRBV25-1; D: NA; CDR3: CASSAQGIGYTF; DNA: TGTGCCAGCAGTGCACAGGGAATTGGCTACACCTTC
J: TRBJ2-7; size: many; V: TRBV24-1; D: NA; CDR3: CATSDLMAGEQYF; DNA: TGTGCCACCAGTGATTTGATGGCGGGAGAGCAGTACTTC
J: TRBJ1-1; size: few; V: TRBV10-1; D: NA; CDR3: CASSEMGEQGTEAFF; DNA: TGCGCCAGCAGTGAGATGGGGGAGCAGGGGACTGAAGCTTTCTTT
J: TRBJ2-3; size: many; V: TRBV20-1; D: NA; CDR3: CSARGKTTDTQYF; DNA: TGCAGTGCTAGGGGCAAAACCACAGATACGCAGTATTTT
J: TRBJ2-1; size: NA; V: TRBV6-2/TRBV6-3; D: NA; CDR3: CASTPGEHNEQFF; DNA: TGTGCCAGCACCCCAGGTGAGCACAATGAGCAGTTCTTC
J: TRBJ1-1; size: NA; V: TRBV10-3; D: TRBD1; CDR3: CATTGVSNTEAFF; DNA: TGTGCCACCACAGGGGTTAGTAACACTGAAGCTTTCTTT
J: TRBJ2-1; size: NA; V: TRBV5-1; D: TRBD2; CDR3: CASSPRVGLAGTSEQFF; DNA: TGCGCCAGCAGCCCCCGCGTAGGACTAGCGGGAACCAGTGAGCAGTTCTTC
J: TRBJ2-7; size: NA; V: TRBV19; D: TRBD1; CDR3: CASSTDRGNYEQYF; DNA: TGTGCCAGTAGTACCGACAGGGGGAACTACGAGCAGTACTTC
J: TRBJ2-6; size: many; V: TRBV12-3/TRBV12-4; D: NA; CDR3: CASTQGSSGANVLTF; DNA: TGTGCCAGCACTCAGGGGAGCTCTGGGGCCAACGTCCTGACTTTC
J: TRBJ2-5; size: many; V: TRBV11-3; D: TRBD2; CDR3: CASSLGTSGSGETQYF; DNA: TGTGCCAGCAGCTTAGGGACTAGCGGGAGTGGAGAGACCCAGTACTTC
J: TRBJ2-1; size: many; V: TRBV7-2; D: TRBD2; CDR3: CASSLSTSGSNEQFF; DNA: TGTGCCAGCAGCTTATCAACTAGCGGAAGCAATGAGCAGTTCTTC
J: TRBJ1-1; size: many; V: TRBV20-1; D: NA; CDR3: CRGNEAFF; DNA: TGCAGAGGGAATGAAGCTTTCTTT
J: TRBJ2-1; size: NA; V: TRBV13; D: TRBD2; CDR3: CASSRTSGTAGNEQFF; DNA: TGTGCCAGCAGCAGGACTAGCGGGACGGCGGGGAATGAGCAGTTCTTC
J: TRBJ2-1; size: many; V: TRBV2; D: NA; CDR3: CASSWRGRGSSYNEQFF; DNA: TGTGCCAGCAGTTGGAGGGGGCGCGGGAGCTCCTACAATGAGCAGTTCTTC
J: TRBJ2-2; size: NA; V: TRBV24-1; D: TRBD1; CDR3: CATSVPQGSLPNSGELFF; DNA: TGTGCCACCAGTGTACCACAGGGGTCCCTTCCTAATTCTGGGGAGCTGTTTTTT
J: TRBJ1-1; size: NA; V: TRBV12-3/TRBV12-4; D: NA; CDR3: CASSEDLRDTEAFF; DNA: TGTGCCAGCAGTGAGGACCTGCGGGACACTGAAGCTTTCTTT
J: TRBJ2-5; size: many; V: TRBV2; D: TRBD1; CDR3: CASSDPFDRDRLETQYF; DNA: TGTGCCAGCAGTGACCCCTTTGATCGGGACAGGCTAGAGACCCAGTACTTC
J: TRBJ2-4; size: many; V: TRBV12-3/TRBV12-4; D: TRBD2; CDR3: CASSQGTSGSKNIQYF; DNA: TGTGCCAGCAGCCAGGGAACTAGCGGGTCCAAAAACATTCAGTACTTC
J: TRBJ2-5; size: NA; V: TRBV4-1; D: TRBD2; CDR3: CASSQEDTGGVQETQYF; DNA: TGCGCCAGCAGCCAGGAGGATACGGGAGGAGTCCAAGAGACCCAGTACTTC
J: TRBJ2-7; size: few; V: TRBV7-9; D: NA; CDR3: CASSFSFYEQYF; DNA: TGTGCCAGCAGCTTTAGTTTCTACGAGCAGTACTTC
J: TRBJ1-5; size: NA; V: TRBV20-1; D: NA; CDR3: CSATRPNQPQHF; DNA: TGCAGTGCTACCAGACCAAATCAGCCCCAGCATTTT
J: TRBJ2-1; size: many; V: TRBV12-3/TRBV12-4; D: NA; CDR3: CASSSSAGLSYNEQFF; DNA: TGTGCCAGCAGCTCCTCGGCGGGACTCTCCTACAATGAGCAGTTCTTC